Sequencing of this T cell receptor beta chain was carried out in a study of molecular identifiers for immune sequencing clone quantification. TCRdb fed the PCR reads into MiXCR, producing one record per CDR3 protein. Of roughly 300,000 distinct CDR3 sequences in the sample, roughly a quarter were seen once. Germline CDR1 is MGHRA and CDR2 is YSYEKL. CDR3 length equals 16 residues. Trimming removed 1 base at V and 3 bases at J, with 16 bases between. When naive CD8 T cells were sorted, they were gated as CD8+CD4-CCR7+CD45RA+. As concerns this clonotype: A read error may be the cause here, since a much bigger clone is one base away. No conserved phenylalanine or tryptophan is present at the end of the CDR3, so a read error is the likely explanation.

The J gene is TRBJ2-7, the V gene TRBV4-1; no reliable D call. The TCR sequence derives from a human donor in good health. Some libraries in this study had Jurkat cell RNA spiked in. Sequenced sample: naive CD8+ T cells from blood, with Jurkat cell RNA spiked in. Subset indicated: FACS-sorted CD8+CD4-CCR7+CD45RA+ naive T cells. For the CDR3, the DNA is TGCGCCAGCAGCCAAGTTATGACGGACGGGTACTACGAGCAGTACTAC. Its translation is CASSQVMTDGYYEQYY.